This passage covers 23 T cell receptor beta chains from one sample sequenced in a study of quantifying T cell responses using KT2 cells. Looking at the study overall: RNA was reverse transcribed with TCR alpha and beta constant-region primers.

Each cDNA got a UMI-containing oligo ligated at its 3' end. The first PCR ran approximately 4 cycles with an equimolar RC1.1 and RC1.2 beta primer mix. TCRdb reprocessed the UMI-ligation and nested PCR reads via MiXCR and lists one record per CDR3 protein. The table lists some 41,000 distinct CDR3 sequences, about a sixth of them singletons, with roughly two fifths in the top ten. Sequenced input: PBMCs spiked with cells of the T cell clone KT2. The receptor source for this set is a human donor.

This rearrangement joins TRBV7-2 to TRBJ2-1; D is undetermined. Germline CDR1 and CDR2: SGHTA and FQGNSA. This CDR3 spans 12 amino acids. With 0 bases removed from V and 8 bases from J, the gap between germline ends came to 5 bases. CDR3 residues: CASSLAEYEQFF. The CDR3 DNA reads as TGTGCCAGCAGCTTAGCTGAGTATGAGCAGTTCTTC. Variable domain in full (rest from reference TRBV7-2 and TRBJ2-1): GAGVSQSPSNKVTEKGKDVELRCDPISGHTALYWYRQSLGQGLEFLIYFQGNSAPDKSGLPSDRFSAERTGGSVSTLTIQRTQQEDSAVYLCASSLAEYEQFFGPGTRLTVL.

Concerning this clonotype itself: One end of the junction varies from germline; a read error may be responsible. This chain connects TRBV5-6 to TRBJ2-2; D remains unclear. Germline CDR1 SGHDT, CDR2 YYEEEE. There are 12 residues in the CDR3. CDR3 coding DNA: TGTGCCAGCAGCTTGGGACCCCTCATCGCGATTTTT. Translation: CASSLGPLIAIF.

This clonotype was observed a handful of times. This rearrangement joins TRBV9 to TRBJ2-1; 7 nucleotides align to TRBD2. Trimming cost V 8 bases and J 5 bases; bases outside gene matches: 7. Per germline, CDR1 SGDLS and CDR2 YYNGEE. The CDR3 extends over 13 amino acids. The CDR3 nucleotides are TGTGCCAGACCGGGACTAACCCACAATGAGCAGTTCTTC. It codes for CARPGLTHNEQFF.

The chain combines TRBV20-1 with TRBJ1-2, with D maybe TRBD1 (5 bases). Germline-derived CDR1 and CDR2 are DFQATT and SNEGSKA (reference sequence). The CDR3 sequence is 15 residues long. The V gene lost 6 bases and the J gene lost 8 bases, with 25 bases spanning the gap. CDR3 loop: CSATPEHGGGGGYTF. The CDR3 DNA sequence: TGCAGTGCGACTCCCGAACATGGGGGTGGAGGCGGCTACACCTTC.

This chain links TRBV7-9 with TRBJ2-1; D gene unclear. Per germline, CDR1 SEHNR and CDR2 FQNEAQ (reference sequence). The V end was cut by 1 base, the J end by 0 bases, with 7 bases between. This CDR3 is built from 15 residues. CDR3 protein: CASSLDSNSYNEQFF. The CDR3 region has the DNA TGTGCCAGCAGCTTAGATTCCAACTCCTACAATGAGCAGTTCTTC.

This clonotype appeared a few times. V is TRBV7-9 and J is TRBJ2-7; 8 nucleotides align to TRBD1. The germline V gene has CDR1 SEHNR and CDR2 FQNEAQ (reference sequence). CDR3 size: 13 residues. V dropped 4 bases and J dropped 9; count of bases not matched to a gene: 8. The CDR3 protein is CASSWAGQGLQYF. CDR3 nucleotides: TGTGCCAGCAGCTGGGCAGGACAGGGCTTGCAGTACTTC.

This clonotype has just one count. V gene TRBV7-8 combines with J gene TRBJ1-5; tentatively, D is TRBD1 (6 bases). The CDR3 loop spans 17 amino acids. The germline V gene encodes CDR1 SGHVS and CDR2 FQNEAQ. V shed 0 bases and J shed 3 bases, with 15 bases lying between them. The chain's CDR3 is CASSLAAMGAVNQPQHF. DNA of the CDR3: TGTGCCAGCAGCTTAGCGGCTATGGGGGCGGTCAATCAGCCCCAGCATTTT.

The V and J genes are TRBV19 and TRBJ1-5; maybe TRBD1 (6 bases). Germline-derived CDR1 and CDR2 are LNHDA and SQIVND (reference sequence). This CDR3 contains 16 residues. V was trimmed by 6 bases and J by 0 bases, leaving 15 bases between them. DNA for the CDR3: TGTGCCAGTAGCCTTGGACAGTTATATAGCAATCAGCCCCAGCATTTT. Encoded protein: CASSLGQLYSNQPQHF. The variable domain in full, with the rest retrieved from reference TRBV19 and TRBJ1-5, is DGGITQSPKYLFRKEGQNVTLSCEQNLNHDAMYWYRQDPGQGLRLIYYSQIVNDFQKGDIAEGYSVSREKKESFPLTVTSAQKNPTAFYLCASSLGQLYSNQPQHFGDGTRLSIL.

This clonotype was seen at least ten times. The CDR3 protein is CASSLAPGSYEQYF. The CDR3 DNA follows: TGTGCCAGCAGTCTGGCCCCAGGTTCCTACGAGCAGTACTTC. The chain is built from TRBV6-6 and TRBJ2-7, with D hard to call. Germline CDR1 is MNHNY and CDR2 is SVGAGI (reference sequence). Trimming removed 5 bases at V and 1 base at J, with 12 bases between. The CDR3 length is 14 residues.

In nucleotides, the CDR3 is TGTGCCAGCAGTCAGGGCGCTAGCTACGAGCAGTACTTC. It is translated as CASSQGASYEQYF. The chain carries TRBV25-1 and TRBJ2-7; possible D gene TRBD1, 5 bases. Trimming shortened V by 5 bases and J by 3 bases, and 11 bases separated the two germline ends. The germline V gene encodes CDR1 MGHDK and CDR2 SYGVNS. This CDR3 comprises 13 residues.

V usage is TRBV3-1 and J usage is TRBJ1-1, with 9 bases aligning to TRBD1. Per germline, CDR1 LGHDT and CDR2 YNNKEL (reference sequence). The CDR3 runs to 13 residues. The V segment lost 4 bases and the J segment 8 bases; nucleotides outside the gene matches: 5. This CDR3 reads CASSRRDRAEAFF. The CDR3 nucleotides read TGTGCCAGCAGCCGACGGGACAGGGCAGAAGCTTTCTTT.

The chain joins TRBV10-3 to TRBJ1-5, with D unresolved. Germline lookup yields CDR1 ENHRY and CDR2 SYGVKD. This CDR3 comprises 14 residues. Trimming pared 0 bases from V and 3 bases from J, leaving 6 bases between. Here the CDR3 DNA reads TGTGCCATCAGTGAGTCGGCGGCCAATCAGCCCCAGCATTTT. Protein: CAISESAANQPQHF.

This rearrangement joins TRBV6-9 to TRBJ1-1; D perhaps matches TRBD1 (6 bases). The CDR3 totals 11 residues. V lost 9 bases and J lost 2, with 7 bases in between. CDR1 is MNHGY and CDR2 is SVAAGI in the germline V gene. CDR3 DNA: TGTGCCAGACAGGGAAACACTGAAGCTTTCTTT. Translation gives CARQGNTEAFF.

This clonotype was observed a handful of times. V is TRBV18 and J is TRBJ1-1; D possibly corresponds to TRBD1 (6 bases). V was trimmed by 5 bases and J by 0 bases, leaving 13 bases between them. Looked up from germline, CDR1 is KGHSH and CDR2 is LQKENI. CDR3 size: 15 residues. DNA for the CDR3: TGTGCCAGCTCAGCACAGACAGGCATGAACACTGAAGCTTTCTTT. It yields the protein CASSAQTGMNTEAFF.

CDR3 in DNA: TGTGCCAGCAGCCGAGGCGGGCTCAATCAGCCCCAGCATTTT. This translates into CASSRGGLNQPQHF. J is TRBJ1-5 and V is TRBV7-9; D gene uncertain. This CDR3 has 14 amino acids. The germline gives CDR1 SEHNR, CDR2 FQNEAQ (reference sequence). V was cut by 5 bases and J by 3 bases, with 11 bases left in between.

Ten or more counts support this clonotype. The V gene is TRBV7-2, the J gene TRBJ2-1, with D possibly being TRBD2 (6 bases). Trimming took 2 bases from V and 3 from J, leaving 20 bases between them. The CDR3 length is 18 residues. In germline, CDR1 is SGHTA, CDR2 FQGNSA. Here the CDR3 DNA reads TGTGCCAGCAGCTTAAAGGACTCTCGTGGGGGACTCTACAATGAGCAGTTCTTC. Protein product: CASSLKDSRGGLYNEQFF.

The chain combines TRBV7-9 with TRBJ2-2, with D maybe TRBD2 (5 bases). Germline CDR1 reads SEHNR; CDR2 reads FQNEAQ (reference sequence). The germline V and J ends were trimmed by 1 base and 2 bases, with 8 bases remaining between them. CDR3 length: 15 residues. The DNA for the CDR3 is TGTGCCAGCAGCTTAGTGCGGGCAAACACCGGGGAGCTGTTTTTT. Its translation is CASSLVRANTGELFF.

This clonotype was picked up a small number of times. This chain uses TRBV2 with TRBJ2-2; D not certain. The V gene lost 6 bases and the J gene lost 5 bases, with 10 bases spanning the gap. Germline CDR1 SNHLY, CDR2 FYNNEI. This CDR3 has 13 residues. CDR3 sequence reads: CASRVLGTGELFF. In DNA form, the CDR3 reads TGTGCCAGCAGAGTCCTAGGGACCGGGGAGCTGTTTTTT.

CDR3 region: CASSQISGRDPDTQYF. CDR3 nucleotide sequence: TGTGCCAGCAGCCAGATAAGCGGGAGGGATCCAGATACGCAGTATTTT. V and J are TRBV4-2 and TRBJ2-3, with TRBD2 matching over 10 bases. CDR1 and CDR2 from the germline V gene are LGHNA and YNFKEQ. There are 16 residues in the CDR3. V was clipped by 3 bases and J by 4 bases; unmatched bases: 7.

In this sample, this clonotype turned up a few times. This sequence joins TRBV3-1 and TRBJ1-2; D is unresolved. Trimming took off 3 bases at V and 4 bases at J, with 6 bases between the two ends. Germline values: CDR1 LGHDT, CDR2 YNNKEL (reference sequence). The CDR3 runs to 12 residues. CDR3 residues: CASSQRPYGYTF. CDR3 bases: TGTGCCAGCAGCCAGAGACCCTATGGCTACACCTTC.

This clonotype has just a few counts. V is TRBV6-5 and J is TRBJ1-6, with D hard to call. Germline V gene sequence: CDR1 MNHEY, CDR2 SVGAGI. V lost 3 bases to trimming and J lost 5 bases, with 14 bases between them. The CDR3 is made up of 16 amino acids. CDR3 in amino acids: CASSYNRERHNSPLHF. The CDR3 nucleotides read TGTGCCAGCAGTTATAATCGTGAGAGGCATAATTCACCCCTCCACTTT.

Turning to this clonotype: The junction and the germline gene differ at one end; a read error may be behind it. This chain links TRBV7-7 with TRBJ2-3; 7 bases are shared with TRBD2. Germline loops: CDR1 SSHAT, CDR2 FNYEAQ (reference sequence). This CDR3 spans 14 amino acids. CDR3 region: CASSSSSGSDTQYF. In DNA form, the CDR3 reads TGTGCTAGCAGCTCCTCTAGCGGTTCAGATACGCAGTATTTT.

The chain carries TRBV9 and TRBJ2-3; TRBD2 aligns across 9 bases. The CDR3 loop spans 17 amino acids. J lost 7 bases, V lost 0 bases, and 12 bases had no gene match. The V gene's germline CDR1 is SGDLS and CDR2 YYNGEE. CDR3 in amino acids: CASSVAAMGLAGNTQYF. CDR3 sequence (DNA): TGTGCCAGCAGCGTAGCTGCTATGGGGCTAGCGGGGAATACGCAGTATTTT. Complete variable domain (other parts from reference TRBV9 and TRBJ2-3): DSGVTQTPKHLITATGQRVTLRCSPRSGDLSVYWYQQSLDQGLQFLIQYYNGEERAKGNILERFSAQQFPDLHSELNLSSLELGDSALYFCASSVAAMGLAGNTQYFGPGTRLTVL.